This TCR beta chain was identified during a study of shared clonotypes between healthy human individuals. Study context: Each donor contributed plates that comprised three CD4 naive, three CD4 memory, two CD8 naive and one CD8 memory.

This clone has a single count. Losses at the gene ends were 0 bases for V and 2 bases for J; bases not matched to a gene: 4. The CDR3 runs to 15 residues. From germline, CDR1 is ENHRY and CDR2 SYGVKD. Genomic DNA from each subset was divided evenly over several immunoSEQ plates. Profiling relied on immunoSEQ multiplex PCR, and the TCRdb table lists in-frame clones only, not all of them. Among about 2.4 million clones listed, roughly 92% were seen once. Sample: naive CD4+ T cells sorted from blood. Subset meaning: CD45RA+ positively selected. This sequence was found in a man aged 18 to 30 in good health. V is TRBV10-3 and J is TRBJ2-7; 7 bases align to TRBD1. The CDR3 DNA sequence: TGTGCCATCAGTGAGTCGACAGGGCCGGCCTACGAGCAGTACTTC. Protein product: CAISESTGPAYEQYF.